The 10 T cell receptor beta chains below come from one sample, sequenced in a study of vaccination effects on CD4 cells after COVID-19. Here immunoSEQ multiplex PCR was the method, and the copy in TCRdb shows in-frame clones only, minus some. The sample includes about 74,000 clones, 75% to 80% of them seen just once. Their antigen targets remain unknown. The culture ran for 9 to 11 days, and then CD4+ T cells were isolated. The sample was CD4+ T cells from PBMCs cultured without peptide, taken before COVID-19 vaccination. The receptors here all came from a human donor who received a COVID-19 vaccine.

The rearrangement uses TRBV6-4 and TRBJ2-1, with 10 nucleotides matching TRBD2. Germline loops: CDR1 MRHNA, CDR2 SNTAGT. The CDR3 consists of 16 residues. V was clipped by 1 base and J by 7 bases; unmatched bases: 7. The CDR3 DNA sequence: TGTGCCAGCAGTGACTATAAGCGGGGGGGCCGAAATGAGCAGTTCTTC. Its protein product is CASSDYKRGGRNEQFF.

This rearrangement joins TRBV7-3 to TRBJ2-5; TRBD1 aligns across 8 bases. The germline CDR1 and CDR2 sequences are SGHTA and FQGTGA. J lost 4 bases, V lost 2 bases, and 6 bases had no gene match. This CDR3 spans 15 amino acids. This chain's CDR3 is CASSLGGRGRETQYF. DNA for the CDR3: TGTGCCAGCAGCTTAGGGGGCAGGGGGCGAGAGACCCAGTACTTC. Based on the CDR3 plus reference TRBV7-3 and TRBJ2-5, the full variable domain is GAGVSQTPSNKVTEKGKYVELRCDPISGHTALYWYRQSLGQGPEFLIYFQGTGAADDSGLPNDRFFAVRPEGSVSTLKIQRTERGDSAVYLCASSLGGRGRETQYFGPGTRLLVL.

This chain connects TRBV6-5 to TRBJ2-1, with 9 bases lining up with TRBD1. The CDR3 totals 15 residues. The J segment lost 6 bases and the V segment lost 7 bases, leaving 10 bases of the junction unmatched. The germline V gene encodes CDR1 MNHEY and CDR2 SVGAGI. In nucleotides, the CDR3 is TGTGCCAGCACCCCTGCCGGGACAGGGAGCAATGAGCAGTTCTTC. This gives the protein CASTPAGTGSNEQFF.

The V and J genes are TRBV5-1 and TRBJ2-1; D uncertain. The CDR3 has 12 residues. Per the germline V gene, CDR1 is SGHRS and CDR2 is YFSETQ. Deletions cut 0 bases from V and 6 bases from J, with 4 bases between. DNA of the CDR3: TGCGCCAGCAGCTTGGAGGGCAATGAGCAGTTCTTC. Protein sequence: CASSLEGNEQFF.

This chain connects TRBV28 to TRBJ2-6; D ambiguous. V lost 2 bases, J lost 2 bases, and 7 bases lay in between. Germline-derived CDR1 and CDR2 are MDHEN and SYDVKM. This CDR3 comprises 15 residues. The CDR3 sequence: CASSLAGPGANVLTF. CDR3 in DNA: TGTGCCAGCAGTTTAGCCGGACCTGGGGCCAACGTCCTGACTTTC.

The chain links TRBV19 to TRBJ2-2; TRBD1 agrees at 8 bases. Germline V lookup: CDR1 LNHDA, CDR2 SQIVND (reference sequence). The CDR3 has 18 amino acids. Losses at the gene ends were 3 bases for V and 2 bases for J; bases not matched to a gene: 11. The CDR3 is CASSINLDRGANTGELFF. The CDR3 region has the DNA TGTGCCAGTAGTATTAATCTAGACAGGGGTGCTAACACCGGGGAGCTGTTTTTT.

The V call is TRBV18, the J call TRBJ1-5; a possible D gene is TRBD1 (6 bases). Germline values: CDR1 KGHSH, CDR2 LQKENI. The CDR3 loop spans 15 amino acids. Deletions cut 3 bases from V and 2 bases from J, with 11 bases between. CDR3 region: CASSPSGGGNQPQHF. CDR3 DNA: TGTGCCAGCTCACCTTCGGGGGGCGGCAATCAGCCCCAGCATTTT.

This clone was found a few times. This rearrangement joins TRBV5-1 to TRBJ1-2; TRBD1 aligns across 9 bases. The germline CDR1 and CDR2 sequences are SGHRS and YFSETQ. Unmatched junction bases numbered 9, after V lost 1 base and J lost 8 bases. CDR3 length equals 15 residues. CDR3 protein: CASSLPGTGQGGYTF. CDR3 nucleotides: TGCGCCAGCAGCTTGCCCGGGACAGGGCAGGGGGGCTACACCTTC.

The CDR3 sequence is CASSFSYEQYV. CDR3 DNA sequence: TGTGCCAGCAGCTTCTCGTACGAGCAGTACGTC. This sequence joins TRBV7-9 and TRBJ2-7, with D hard to call. This CDR3 comprises 11 residues. The V gene's germline CDR1 is SEHNR and CDR2 FQNEAQ (reference sequence). V lost 3 bases, J lost 4 bases, and 4 bases lay in between.

This rearrangement joins TRBV7-8 to TRBJ2-7, with D uncertain. This CDR3 spans 15 amino acids. Per germline, CDR1 SGHVS and CDR2 FQNEAQ. Trimming stripped 1 base from V and 5 bases from J, with 15 bases between. CDR3 loop: CASSLGRPSTHEQYV. The CDR3 coding sequence is TGTGCCAGCAGCTTAGGCAGACCCTCGACCCACGAGCAGTACGTC.